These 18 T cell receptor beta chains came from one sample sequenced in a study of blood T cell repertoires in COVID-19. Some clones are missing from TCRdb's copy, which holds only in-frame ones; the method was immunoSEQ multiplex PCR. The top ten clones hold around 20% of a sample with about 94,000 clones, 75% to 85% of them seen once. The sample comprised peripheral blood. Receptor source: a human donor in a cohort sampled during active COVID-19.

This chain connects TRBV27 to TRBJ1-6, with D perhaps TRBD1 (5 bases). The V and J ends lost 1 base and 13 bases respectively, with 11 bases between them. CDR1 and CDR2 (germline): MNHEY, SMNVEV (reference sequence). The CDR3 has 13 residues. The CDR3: CASSLWGGRPLHF. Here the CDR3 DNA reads TGTGCCAGCAGTTTATGGGGGGGGAGGCCCCTCCACTTT.

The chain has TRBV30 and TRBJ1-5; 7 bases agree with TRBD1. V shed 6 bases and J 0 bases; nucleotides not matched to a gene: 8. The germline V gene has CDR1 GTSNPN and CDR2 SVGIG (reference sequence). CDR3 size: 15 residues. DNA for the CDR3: TGTGCCTGTTCCTCGGGACAGTATAGCAATCAGCCCCAGCATTTT. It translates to CACSSGQYSNQPQHF.

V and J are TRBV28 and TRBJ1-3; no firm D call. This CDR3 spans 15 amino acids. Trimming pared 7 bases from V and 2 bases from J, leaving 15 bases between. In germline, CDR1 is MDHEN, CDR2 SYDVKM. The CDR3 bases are TGTGCCAGCACCCCGGCCGGGTTCACTGGAAACACCATATATTTT. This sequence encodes CASTPAGFTGNTIYF.

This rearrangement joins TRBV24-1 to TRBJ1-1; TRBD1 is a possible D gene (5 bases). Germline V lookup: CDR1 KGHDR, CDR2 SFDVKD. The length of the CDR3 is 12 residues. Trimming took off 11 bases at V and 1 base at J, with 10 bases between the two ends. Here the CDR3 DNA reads TGTGCCATTGGCAGGGAGAACACTGAAGCTTTCTTT. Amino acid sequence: CAIGRENTEAFF.

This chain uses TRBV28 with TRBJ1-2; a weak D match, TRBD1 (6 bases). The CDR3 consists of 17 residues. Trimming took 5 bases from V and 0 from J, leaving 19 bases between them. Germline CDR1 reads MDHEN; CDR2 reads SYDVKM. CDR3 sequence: CASSLTGRTYANYGYTF. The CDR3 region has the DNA TGTGCCAGCAGTCTAACAGGGCGCACGTACGCTAACTATGGCTACACCTTC.

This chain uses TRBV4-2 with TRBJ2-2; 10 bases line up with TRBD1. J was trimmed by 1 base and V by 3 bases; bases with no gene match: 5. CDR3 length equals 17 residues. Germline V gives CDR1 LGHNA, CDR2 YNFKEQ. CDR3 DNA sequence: TGTGCCAGCAGCCACGGCCGGGACAGGGGGAACACCGGGGAGCTGTTTTTT. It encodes CASSHGRDRGNTGELFF.

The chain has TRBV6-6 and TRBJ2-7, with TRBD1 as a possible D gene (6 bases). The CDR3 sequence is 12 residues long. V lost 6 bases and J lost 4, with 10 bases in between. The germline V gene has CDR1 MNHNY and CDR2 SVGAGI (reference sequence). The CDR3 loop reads CASSGDTYEQYF. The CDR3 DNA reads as TGTGCCAGCAGCGGGGACACTTACGAGCAGTACTTC.

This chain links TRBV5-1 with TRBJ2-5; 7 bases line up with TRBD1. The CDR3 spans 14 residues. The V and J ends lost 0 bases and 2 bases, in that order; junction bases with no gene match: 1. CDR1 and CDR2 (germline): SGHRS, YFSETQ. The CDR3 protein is CASSLGRGQETQYF. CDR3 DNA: TGCGCCAGCAGCTTGGGCAGGGGGCAAGAGACCCAGTACTTC. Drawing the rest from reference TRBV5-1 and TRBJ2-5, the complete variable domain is KAGVTQTPRYLIKTRGQQVTLSCSPISGHRSVSWYQQTPGQGLQFLFEYFSETQRNKGNFPGRFSGRQFSNSRSEMNVSTLELGDSALYLCASSLGRGQETQYFGPGTRLLVL.

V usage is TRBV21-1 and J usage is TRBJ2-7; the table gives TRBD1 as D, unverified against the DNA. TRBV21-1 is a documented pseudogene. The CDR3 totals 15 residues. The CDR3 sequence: CASSKRDSSAYEQYF. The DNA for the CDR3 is TGTGCCAGCAGCAAAAGGGACAGCTCAGCCTACGAGCAGTACTTC.

CDR3 coding DNA: TGCAGCGTTAAGACAGGGGGCTATGGCTACACCTTC. It yields the protein CSVKTGGYGYTF. V gene TRBV29-1 combines with J gene TRBJ1-2; 9 bases fit TRBD1. Trimming removed 5 bases from V and 4 bases from J; junction bases left unmatched: 2. The CDR3 spans 12 residues. The germline CDR1 and CDR2 sequences are SQVTM and ANQGSEA.

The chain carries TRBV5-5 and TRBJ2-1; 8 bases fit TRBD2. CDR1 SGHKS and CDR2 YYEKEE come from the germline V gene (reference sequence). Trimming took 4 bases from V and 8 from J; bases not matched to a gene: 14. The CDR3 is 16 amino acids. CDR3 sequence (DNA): TGTGCCAGCAGCCGAACCGGGACTAGGGGGGAGTATGAGCAGTTCTTC. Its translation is CASSRTGTRGEYEQFF.

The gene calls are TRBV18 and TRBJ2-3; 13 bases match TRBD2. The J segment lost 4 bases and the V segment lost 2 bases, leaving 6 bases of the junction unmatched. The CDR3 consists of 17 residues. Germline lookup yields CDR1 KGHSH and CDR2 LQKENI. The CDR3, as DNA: TGTGCCAGCTCACCAGGACTAGCGGGAGTGGGGGCAGATACGCAGTATTTT. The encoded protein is CASSPGLAGVGADTQYF.

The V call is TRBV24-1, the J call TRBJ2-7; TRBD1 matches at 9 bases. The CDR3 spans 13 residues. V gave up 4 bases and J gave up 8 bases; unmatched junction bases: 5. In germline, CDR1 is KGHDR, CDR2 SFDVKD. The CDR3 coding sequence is TGTGCCACCAGTGAAACCGGGACAGGGAAGCAGTACTTC. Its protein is CATSETGTGKQYF.

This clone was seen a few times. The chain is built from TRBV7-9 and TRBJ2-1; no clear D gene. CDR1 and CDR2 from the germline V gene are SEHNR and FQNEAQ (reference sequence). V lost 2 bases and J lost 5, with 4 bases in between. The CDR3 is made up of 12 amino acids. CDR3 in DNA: TGTGCCAGCAGCTTAACAGACAATGAGCAGTTCTTC. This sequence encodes CASSLTDNEQFF.

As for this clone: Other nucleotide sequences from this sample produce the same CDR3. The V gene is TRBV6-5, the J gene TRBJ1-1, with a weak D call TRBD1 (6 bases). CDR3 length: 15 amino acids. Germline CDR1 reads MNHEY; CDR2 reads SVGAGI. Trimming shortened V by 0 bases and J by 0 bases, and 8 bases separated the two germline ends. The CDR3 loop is CASSYSRGMNTEAFF. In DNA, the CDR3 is TGTGCCAGCAGTTACTCCAGGGGAATGAACACTGAAGCTTTCTTT.

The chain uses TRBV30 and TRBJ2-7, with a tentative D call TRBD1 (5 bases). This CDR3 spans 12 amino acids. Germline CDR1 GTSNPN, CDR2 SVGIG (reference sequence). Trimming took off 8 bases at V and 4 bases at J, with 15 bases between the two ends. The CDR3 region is CAGIRQGYEQYF. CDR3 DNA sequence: TGTGCCGGAATTCGCCAGGGATACGAGCAGTACTTC.

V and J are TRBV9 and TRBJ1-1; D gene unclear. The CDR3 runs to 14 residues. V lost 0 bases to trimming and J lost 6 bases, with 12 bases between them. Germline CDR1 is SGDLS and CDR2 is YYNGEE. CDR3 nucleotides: TGTGCCAGCAGCGTAGGAGGGTCTGAATCTGAAGCTTTCTTT. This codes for CASSVGGSESEAFF.

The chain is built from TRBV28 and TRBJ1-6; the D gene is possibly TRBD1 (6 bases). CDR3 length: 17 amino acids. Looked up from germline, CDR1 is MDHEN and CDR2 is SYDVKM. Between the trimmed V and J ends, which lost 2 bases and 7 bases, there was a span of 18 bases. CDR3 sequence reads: CASSLASSGGTNSPLHF. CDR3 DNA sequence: TGTGCCAGCAGTTTAGCCTCCTCGGGGGGGACAAATTCACCCCTCCACTTT.